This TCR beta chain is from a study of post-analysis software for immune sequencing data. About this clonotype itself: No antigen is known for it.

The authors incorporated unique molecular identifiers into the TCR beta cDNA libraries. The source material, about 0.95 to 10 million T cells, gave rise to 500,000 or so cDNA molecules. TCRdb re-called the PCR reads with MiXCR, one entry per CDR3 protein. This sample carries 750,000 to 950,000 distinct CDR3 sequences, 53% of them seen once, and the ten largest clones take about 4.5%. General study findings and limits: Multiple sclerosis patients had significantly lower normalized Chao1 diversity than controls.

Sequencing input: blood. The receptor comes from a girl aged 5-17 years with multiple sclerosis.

CDR3 in amino acids: CASSPTGTSNEQFF. The CDR3 nucleotides read TGTGCCAGCAGCCCTACCGGGACAAGTAATGAGCAGTTCTTC. The gene calls are TRBV11-2 and TRBJ2-1; weak D call: TRBD1 (6 bases). The CDR3 has 14 amino acids. The ends were cut back, 5 bases at V and 7 bases at J, with 15 bases in the middle. CDR1 and CDR2 (germline): SGHAT, FQNNGV.